The rows below give T cell receptor beta chains drawn from one sample of a study of blood T cell repertoires in COVID-19. Method: immunoSEQ multiplex PCR; TCRdb's copy keeps in-frame clones and lacks some. The sample lists approximately 210,000 clones, just under 85% occurring once. Sequenced sample: peripheral blood. These TCRs come from a woman in her forties or fifties with active or convalescent COVID-19. CDR3s include the opening cysteine and the closing phenylalanine or tryptophan. A D gene is named only where the DNA matches it firmly. Size is omitted from some rows. Given values are once, few, many or a class for expanded clones.

NA,TRBJ2-5,TRBV6-1,NA,15,CASSEATRVMETQYF
NA,TRBJ1-1,TRBV7-3,NA,13,CASSAQGYTEAFF
NA,TRBJ2-2,TRBV7-9,TRBD2,15,CASSYTSGNTGELFF
NA,TRBJ2-3,TRBV5-4,NA,16,CASSLRYRGAADTQYF
NA,TRBJ1-1,TRBV2,NA,15,CASSEGGTSGTEAFF
NA,TRBJ2-7,TRBV29-1,NA,12,CSADTGTNEQYF
NA,TRBJ1-1,TRBV6-5,NA,13,CASSYSRRGRAFF
once,TRBJ1-4,TRBV5-1,NA,15,CASSNEGGINEKLFF
NA,TRBJ2-5,TRBV7-9,NA,14,CASSLGGLKETQYF
once,TRBJ1-6,TRBV6-6,NA,16,CASSSISGLANSPLHF
few,TRBJ1-1,TRBV3-1/TRBV3-2,NA,14,CASSQQGRNTEAFF
NA,TRBJ1-5,TRBV2,TRBD1,19,CASRDPGQGARRGNQPQHF
once,TRBJ2-5,TRBV20-1,NA,13,CSASLGSGETQYF
NA,TRBJ2-5,TRBV24-1,NA,16,CATSSLKPGKQETQYF
once,TRBJ1-3,TRBV5-4,TRBD1,14,CASSLAGGGNTIYF
NA,TRBJ2-2,TRBV2,NA,14,CASSETGNTGELFF
NA,TRBJ2-1,TRBV28,NA,11,CASRTPRQQFF
NA,TRBJ1-2,TRBV3-1/TRBV3-2,NA,15,CASSQEAGPLYGYTF
NA,TRBJ1-2,TRBV5-1,TRBD1,14,CASSLGTGTYGYTF
NA,TRBJ1-5,TRBV18,NA,16,CASSPNPTGSNQPQHF
NA,TRBJ2-7,TRBV28,NA,15,CASSPWRGPSYEQYF
NA,TRBJ1-6,TRBV7-7,TRBD1,14,CASIRQGAGSPLHF
NA,TRBJ1-2,TRBV6-2/TRBV6-3,NA,13,CASSTRRGIGYTF
NA,TRBJ2-1,TRBV7-9,NA,12,CASSFGQNEQFF
once,TRBJ1-6,TRBV3-1/TRBV3-2,NA,15,CASSQGAGNNSPLHF
NA,TRBJ2-1,TRBV7-3,TRBD2,15,CASSSSGSLVNEQFF
many,TRBJ2-1,TRBV27,TRBD2,14,CASRLGLADNEQFF
once,TRBJ2-3,TRBV6-5,NA,13,CASRVYSTDTQYF
NA,TRBJ2-5,TRBV5-1,TRBD2,16,CASSLEGGGYQETQYF
once,TRBJ1-1,TRBV10-3,TRBD1,11,CATGQGTEAFF
NA,TRBJ2-1,TRBV2,NA,11,CASSVRNEQFF
NA,TRBJ2-5,TRBV9,TRBD1,16,CASSVGTGSWGETQYF
NA,TRBJ2-6,TRBV21-1,NA,17,CASSKGPDSSGANVLTF
NA,TRBJ2-7,TRBV6-8,NA,14,CASSLGRLAGEQYF
NA,TRBJ1-2,TRBV6-6,NA,12,CASTLNREGYTF
NA,TRBJ1-3,TRBV2,NA,17,CASSAAGGRYSGNTIYF
many,TRBJ1-2,TRBV6-6,NA,13,CASYAPADYGYTF
NA,TRBJ1-1,TRBV28,TRBD1,14,CASRQGEQNTEAFF
NA,TRBJ2-3,TRBV7-9,TRBD1,16,CASSLPGQLPTMAQYF
NA,TRBJ1-2,TRBV2,NA,15,CASSTPYSAGYGYTF
NA,TRBJ1-3,TRBV6-5,NA,14,CASKGTTSGNTIYF
NA,TRBJ1-6,TRBV6-5,NA,12,CASSYQNSPLHF
NA,TRBJ2-4,TRBV27,TRBD1,19,CASSPRITGGRGAKNIQYF
NA,TRBJ1-4,TRBV5-4,TRBD1,16,CASSSVPGQVREKLFF
NA,TRBJ2-5,TRBV5-1,NA,14,CASSLGGSQETQYF
NA,TRBJ1-1,TRBV5-1,NA,14,CASSVASQNTEAFF
NA,TRBJ2-7,TRBV5-5,TRBD2,14,CASSYIAGTYEQYF
NA,TRBJ1-5,TRBV5-1,TRBD1,13,CASSAQGGQPQHF
NA,TRBJ1-2,TRBV9,NA,17,CASSVQGALTGTNGYTF
NA,TRBJ1-5,TRBV5-1,NA,15,CASSLDGDTNQPQHF
NA,TRBJ1-4,TRBV4-1,NA,15,CASSLIGATNEKLFF